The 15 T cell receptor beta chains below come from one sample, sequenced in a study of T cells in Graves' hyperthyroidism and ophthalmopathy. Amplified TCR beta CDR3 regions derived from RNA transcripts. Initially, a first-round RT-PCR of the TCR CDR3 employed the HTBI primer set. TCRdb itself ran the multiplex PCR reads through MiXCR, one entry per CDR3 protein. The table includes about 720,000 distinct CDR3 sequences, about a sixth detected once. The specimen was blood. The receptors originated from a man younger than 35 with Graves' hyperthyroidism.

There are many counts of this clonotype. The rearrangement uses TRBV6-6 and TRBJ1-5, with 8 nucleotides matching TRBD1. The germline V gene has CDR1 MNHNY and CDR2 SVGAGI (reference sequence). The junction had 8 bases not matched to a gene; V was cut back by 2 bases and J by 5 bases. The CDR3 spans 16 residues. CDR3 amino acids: CASSYRPGGEDQPQHF. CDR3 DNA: TGTGCCAGCAGTTACAGACCAGGGGGCGAGGATCAGCCCCAGCATTTT.

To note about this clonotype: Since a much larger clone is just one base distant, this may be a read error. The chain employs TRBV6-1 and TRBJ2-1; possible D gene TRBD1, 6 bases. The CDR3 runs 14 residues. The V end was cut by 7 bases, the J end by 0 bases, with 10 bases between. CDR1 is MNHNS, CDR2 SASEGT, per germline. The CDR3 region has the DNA TGTGCCAGCACCCAGGACAGCTCCTACAATGAGCAGTTCTTC. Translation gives CASTQDSSYNEQFF.

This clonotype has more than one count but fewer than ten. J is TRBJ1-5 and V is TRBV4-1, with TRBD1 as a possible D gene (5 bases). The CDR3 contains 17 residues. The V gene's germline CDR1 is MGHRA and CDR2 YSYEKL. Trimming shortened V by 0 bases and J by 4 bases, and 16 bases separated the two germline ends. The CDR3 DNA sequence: TGCGCCAGCAGCCAAGATCCCCCAGGGACGGGAAATCAGCCCCAGCATTTT. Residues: CASSQDPPGTGNQPQHF.

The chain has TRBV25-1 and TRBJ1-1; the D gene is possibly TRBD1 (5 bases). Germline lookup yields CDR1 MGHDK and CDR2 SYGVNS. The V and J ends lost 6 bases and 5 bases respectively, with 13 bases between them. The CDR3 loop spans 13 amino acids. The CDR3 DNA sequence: TGTGCCAGCAGGGTAGGGACTGTGACTGAAGCTTTCTTT. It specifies CASRVGTVTEAFF.

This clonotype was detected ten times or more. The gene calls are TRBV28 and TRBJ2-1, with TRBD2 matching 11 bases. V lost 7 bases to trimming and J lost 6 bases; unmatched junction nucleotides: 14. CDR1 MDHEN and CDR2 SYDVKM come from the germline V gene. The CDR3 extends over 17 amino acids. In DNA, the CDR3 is TGTGCCAGCACTCCTCCCCGGGGGACTAGCGGTTCCAATGAGCAGTTCTTC. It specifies CASTPPRGTSGSNEQFF.

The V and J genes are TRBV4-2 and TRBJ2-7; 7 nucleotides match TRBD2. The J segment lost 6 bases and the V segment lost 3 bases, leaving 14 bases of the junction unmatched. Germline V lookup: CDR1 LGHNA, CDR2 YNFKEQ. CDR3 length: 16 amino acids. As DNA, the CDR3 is TGTGCCAGCAGCCATGGGAACGGGCGGGAGTGGATCGAGCAGTACTTC. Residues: CASSHGNGREWIEQYF.

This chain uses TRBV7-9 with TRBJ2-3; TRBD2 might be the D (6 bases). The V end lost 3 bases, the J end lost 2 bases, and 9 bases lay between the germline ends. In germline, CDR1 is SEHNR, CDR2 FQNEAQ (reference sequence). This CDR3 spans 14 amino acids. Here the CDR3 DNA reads TGTGCCAGCAGCTTTGGAGGGGACACAGATACGCAGTATTTT. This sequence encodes CASSFGGDTDTQYF.

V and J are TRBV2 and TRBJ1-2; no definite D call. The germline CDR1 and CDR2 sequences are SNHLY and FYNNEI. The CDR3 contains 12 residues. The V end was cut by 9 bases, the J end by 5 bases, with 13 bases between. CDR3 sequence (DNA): TGTGCCAGTCCTGAGGCTGGGTATGGCTACACCTTC. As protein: CASPEAGYGYTF. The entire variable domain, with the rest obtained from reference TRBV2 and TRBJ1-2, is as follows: EPEVTQTPSHQVTQMGQEVILRCVPISNHLYFYWYRQILGQKVEFLVSFYNNEISEKSEIFDDQFSVERPDGSNFTLKIRSTKLEDSAMYFCASPEAGYGYTFGSGTRLTVV.

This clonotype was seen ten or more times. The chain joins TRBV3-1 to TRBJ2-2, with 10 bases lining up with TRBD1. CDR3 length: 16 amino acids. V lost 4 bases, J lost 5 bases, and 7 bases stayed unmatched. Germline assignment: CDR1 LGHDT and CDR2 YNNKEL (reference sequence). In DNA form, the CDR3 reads TGTGCCAGCAGCCCGGACAGGGGGAGAAAAACCGGGGAGCTGTTTTTT. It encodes CASSPDRGRKTGELFF.

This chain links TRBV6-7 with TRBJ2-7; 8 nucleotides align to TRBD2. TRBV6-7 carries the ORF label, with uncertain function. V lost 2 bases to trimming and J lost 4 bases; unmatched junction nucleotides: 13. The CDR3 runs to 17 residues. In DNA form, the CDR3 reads TGTGCCAGCAGTTACCCCGGGATTAGCGGGGTGAGATACGAGCAGTACTTC. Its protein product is CASSYPGISGVRYEQYF.

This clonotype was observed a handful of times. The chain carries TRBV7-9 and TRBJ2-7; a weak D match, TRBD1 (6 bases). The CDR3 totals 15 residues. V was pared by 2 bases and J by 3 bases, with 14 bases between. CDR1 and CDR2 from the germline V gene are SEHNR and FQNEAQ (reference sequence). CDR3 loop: CASSLQGGVGYEQYF. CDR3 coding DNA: TGTGCCAGCAGCTTACAAGGGGGAGTAGGCTACGAGCAGTACTTC. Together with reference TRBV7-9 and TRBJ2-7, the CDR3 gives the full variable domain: DTGVSQNPRHKITKRGQNVTFRCDPISEHNRLYWYRQTLGQGPEFLTYFQNEAQLEKSRLLSDRFSAERPKGSFSTLEIQRTEQGDSAMYLCASSLQGGVGYEQYFGPGTRLTVT.

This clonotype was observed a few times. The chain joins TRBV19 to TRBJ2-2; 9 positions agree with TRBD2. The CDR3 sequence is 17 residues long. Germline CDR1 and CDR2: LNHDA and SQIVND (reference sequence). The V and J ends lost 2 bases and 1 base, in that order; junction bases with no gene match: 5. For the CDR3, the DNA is TGTGCCAGTAGTATATCGTTTAGCGGGGGGAACACCGGGGAGCTGTTTTTT. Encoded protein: CASSISFSGGNTGELFF.

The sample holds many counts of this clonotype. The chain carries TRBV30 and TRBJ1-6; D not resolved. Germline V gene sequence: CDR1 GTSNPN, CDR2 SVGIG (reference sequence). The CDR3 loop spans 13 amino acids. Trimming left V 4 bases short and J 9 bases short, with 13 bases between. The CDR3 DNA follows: TGTGCCTGGAAGGCCAGTGCCCCTTCACCCCTCCACTTT. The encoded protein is CAWKASAPSPLHF.

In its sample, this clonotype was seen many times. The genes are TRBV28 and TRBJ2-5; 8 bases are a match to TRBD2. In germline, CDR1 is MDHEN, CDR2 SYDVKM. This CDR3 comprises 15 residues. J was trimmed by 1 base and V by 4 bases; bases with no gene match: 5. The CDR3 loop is CASSSSSGSQETQYF. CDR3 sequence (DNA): TGTGCCAGCAGTTCATCAAGCGGGAGCCAAGAGACCCAGTACTTC.

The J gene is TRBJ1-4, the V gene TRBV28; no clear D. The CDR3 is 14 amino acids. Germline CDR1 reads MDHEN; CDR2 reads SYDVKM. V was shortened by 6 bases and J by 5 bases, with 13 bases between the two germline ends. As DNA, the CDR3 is TGTGCCAGCAGCCGCAGCCCGAAAAATGAAAAACTGTTTTTT. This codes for CASSRSPKNEKLFF. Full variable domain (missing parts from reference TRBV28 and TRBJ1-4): DVKVTQSSRYLVKRTGEKVFLECVQDMDHENMFWYRQDPGLGLRLIYFSYDVKMKEKGDIPEGYSVSREKKERFSLILESASTNQTSMYLCASSRSPKNEKLFFGSGTQLSVL.